Given below is one T cell receptor beta chain in context. This clonotype was seen more than once but under ten times. Its antigen has not been determined. Base qualities are missing; no much larger clone stands one base away. This specimen comes from a study of identical twins (TCRdb year 2016). About the investigation overall: To test whether fetal clonotypes persist, the study used deep sequencing on TCR alpha and beta repertoires from monozygotic twins, unrelated adults of various ages, and cord blood. Replicate twin experiments were performed at different times using different library preparation protocols to rule out contamination. Results the study describes overall, beyond this receptor: Fewer insertions were carried by abundant cord blood beta clonotypes, a similar but weaker trend appeared in young adult naive repertoires, and no such trend appeared in memory repertoires. Compared with coincidental sharing between unrelated individuals, an excess of low generation-probability sequences was observed among out-of-frame TCR alpha sequences shared between twins. In monozygotic twins, out-of-frame TCR alpha sharing was systematically underestimated by recombination models, although the models agreed with sharing between unrelated individuals. The excess sharing between twins in beta out-of-frame sequences was weaker because fewer shared sequences reduced the signal-to-noise ratio. Zero-insertion analyses could be partly confounded by invariant T cells such as MAIT and iNKT, although diverse VJ usage argued against such confounding for most clonotypes. Because the same donors could not be followed over many years, conclusions were based on cross-sectional statistical analysis.

Compared with germline, V lacks 3 bases and J lacks 8 bases; bases without a gene match: 11. From its cysteine to its phenylalanine, the CDR3 spans 16 amino acids. Only the CDR3 portion is preserved as DNA: 48 bases, with reading frame beginning at the first base. Based on the germline V gene (reference sequence), the CDR1 and CDR2 sequences are SGHAT and FQDESV. The method was 5' RACE. TCRdb names Illumina HiSeq 2000 as the instrument used. A universal primer binding site was added through template switching, and the final cDNA carried a unique molecular identifier so that TCR cDNA molecules could be counted accurately. Specific primers in the conserved constant-segment region were used to synthesize first-strand cDNA for the TCR alpha and beta chains. To control for contamination, every cDNA library was double barcoded, receiving both a SMART-Mk sample barcode and Illumina barcodes. Two successive PCR steps introduced TruSeq adapter sequences along with Illumina sample barcodes. The Illumina HiSeq platform was used with custom primers to sequence TCR alpha and beta cDNA libraries. The published analysis was carried out like this. MiGEC processed the raw reads to extract unique molecular identifiers, while MiXCR was used to determine the CDR3 positions. Recombination models were inferred per individual with the repgenHMM and IGoR tools using an EM algorithm. The analysis of shared clonotypes was done with the tcR package in R, with sharing normalized by the product of cloneset sizes. To study raw recombination free of thymic and clonal selection effects, out-of-frame nonproductive sequences were analyzed. TCRdb cleaned the public reads at Q25 with fastp, built clones with MiXCR and kept in-frame beta chains. One record per CDR3 amino acid sequence lists the most common genes and DNA. Clone size and V and J calls follow TCRdb, not the original study. The sample has 690,000 or so distinct CDR3 sequences on record, around 6.1% of them singletons. The ten largest clones add up to about 1.8% of the sample.

Every donor in the study was a healthy Caucasian. Three unrelated non-twin adults were also sequenced: a male aged 18 to 30, a male aged 50 to 60 and a female aged 50 to 60. Using Miltenyi CD45RO+ enrichment and human naive T-cell isolation kits, memory (CD45RO+) and naive T cells were isolated from PBMC. The sequence was obtained from a man between 18 and 29 years old in good health. The chain is made from TRBV11-1 and TRBJ2-1; TRBD2 matches 9 bases in the middle. The source material was naive T cells sorted from blood. In the paper's terms, the cell subset or site label means: cells isolated with a human naive T-cell isolation kit. The DNA sequence is TGTGCCAGCAGCTTCCCCACTAGCGGGTCTCGCGATGAGCAGTTCTTC. Translated, this is CASSFPTSGSRDEQFF.